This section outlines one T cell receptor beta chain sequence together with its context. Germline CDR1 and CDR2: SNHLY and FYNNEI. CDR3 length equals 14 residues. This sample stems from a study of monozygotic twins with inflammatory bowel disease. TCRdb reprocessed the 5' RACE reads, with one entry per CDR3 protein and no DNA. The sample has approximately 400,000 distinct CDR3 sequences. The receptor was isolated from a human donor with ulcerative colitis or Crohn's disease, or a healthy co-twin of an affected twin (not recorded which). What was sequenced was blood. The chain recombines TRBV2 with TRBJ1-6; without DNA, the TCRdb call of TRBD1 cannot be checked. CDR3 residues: CASSERQANSPLHF.